A selection of T cell receptor beta chains follows, all from one sample in a study of PD-L1 blockade in urothelial cancer. The repertoire was sequenced with immunoSEQ multiplex PCR; TCRdb's copy has only in-frame clones and lacks some. The sample contains around 41,000 clones, around 89% of which appear only once. The sample consisted of PBMCs, taken around atezolizumab (anti-PD-L1) treatment. These receptors were taken from a woman between 55 and 75 years old with urothelial cancer. CDR3s include the opening cysteine and the closing phenylalanine or tryptophan. Each record gives: V gene, J gene, CDR3 protein.

TRBV10-3,TRBJ2-7,CAISGGGLHYEQYF
TRBV4-2,TRBJ2-3,CASSQVISGGSDTQYF
TRBV7-2,TRBJ2-7,CASSSHRGGYEQYF
TRBV6-5,TRBJ1-5,CASKGGDQPQHF
TRBV19,TRBJ2-2,CASSIDGTGDLSTGELFF
TRBV7-9,TRBJ1-2,CASSLSGQDGYTF
TRBV5-6,TRBJ2-2,CASTAWGELFF
TRBV7-3,TRBJ1-1,CASSLRPGGQKSVLNTEAFF
TRBV9,TRBJ1-2,CASSVGVYGYTF
TRBV5-4,TRBJ2-1,CASSLDYSLYNEQFF
TRBV7-6,TRBJ1-1,CASSLATGVNTEAFF
TRBV10-3,TRBJ1-1,CASRTPGQGMNTEAFF
TRBV7-8,TRBJ2-5,CASSLVGGAQETQYF
TRBV5-4,TRBJ1-5,CASSLEGRDQPQHF
TRBV15,TRBJ2-4,CATSREAEAGANLRAKNIQYF
TRBV4-3,TRBJ1-5,CASSQDWPTGGNQPQHF
TRBV2,TRBJ1-4,CASSPQGVLVDEKLFF
TRBV7-2,TRBJ2-1,CASSSDRGHYNEQFF
TRBV5-1,TRBJ2-3,CASSFGGGRATDTQYF
TRBV4-2,TRBJ2-2,CASSQDPRGGSSGELFF
TRBV11-2,TRBJ1-2,CASSLGTWYGYTF
TRBV7-9,TRBJ2-7,CASSVLTYEQYF
TRBV7-9,TRBJ2-5,CASSLGGTGPRETQYF
TRBV9,TRBJ1-2,CASTLTGQGYGYTF
TRBV15,TRBJ2-5,CATSSGTSGTSIQETQYF
TRBV28,TRBJ1-2,CASREPGLNYGYTF
TRBV2,TRBJ1-3,CASSETDRGVHTIYF
TRBV28,TRBJ2-5,CASRGGIGETQYF
TRBV14,TRBJ2-7,CASSQRPGQGPYEQYF
TRBV27,TRBJ1-4,CASSFQGGEKLFF
TRBV6-1,TRBJ1-5,CASVTVMGNQPQHF
TRBV7-9,TRBJ2-7,CASRLRGGEIYEQYF
TRBV5-6,TRBJ2-7,CASSFPSGGDYEQYF
TRBV11-3,TRBJ2-5,CASSLYRLPGDQETQYF
TRBV9,TRBJ2-5,CASSLGTSGEETQYF
TRBV5-4,TRBJ1-4,CASSRRQGGNEKLFF
TRBV5-4,TRBJ1-5,CASSTGTGRNQPQHF
TRBV28,TRBJ2-2,CASRLAGVSVNTGELFF
TRBV20-1,TRBJ2-3,CSVSIPDTQYF
TRBV6-9,TRBJ2-7,CASSYRGVHEQYF
TRBV7-9,TRBJ2-1,CASSLEGTGLNEQFF
TRBV9,TRBJ2-2,CASTRASGNTGELFF
TRBV4-3,TRBJ2-1,CASSQEFGGLSSYNEQFF
TRBV4-2,TRBJ2-5,CASSPGGQETQYF
TRBV6-5,TRBJ2-3,CASNEADTQYF
TRBV19,TRBJ2-7,CASSMFGTGVYEQYF
TRBV28,TRBJ2-3,CASSFTLTSGRSGADTQYF
TRBV29-1,TRBJ2-3,CSISGDPDTQYF
TRBV29-1,TRBJ1-1,CSVSGTLGNRDTEAFF
TRBV7-2,TRBJ1-1,CASSLQGASTEAFF
TRBV25-1,TRBJ1-4,CASSERAGVNEKLFF
TRBV5-5,TRBJ2-1,CASSLAPAGDPYNEQFF